This entry concerns a single T cell receptor beta chain. These data belong to a study of control samples from healthy donors and cancer patients. TCRdb keeps only in-frame clones here, not all; method: immunoSEQ multiplex PCR. The top ten clones hold 2.5% to 3% of a sample with some 65,000 clones, around four fifths of them seen once. Source material: PBMCs. This TCR was sampled from a woman aged 50 to 65 with lung cancer.

The CDR3 here is CASSPLQGKNSPLHF. The CDR3 bases are TGTGCCAGCTCACCACTTCAGGGAAAAAATTCACCCCTCCACTTT. This rearrangement joins TRBV18 to TRBJ1-6, with a weak D call TRBD1 (5 bases). V lost 1 base, J lost 7 bases, and 11 bases lay in between. Germline V gene data show CDR1 as KGHSH and CDR2 as LQKENI. The CDR3 runs 15 residues. Together with reference TRBV18 and TRBJ1-6, the CDR3 gives the full variable domain: NAGVMQNPRHLVRRRGQEARLRCSPMKGHSHVYWYRQLPEEGLKFMVYLQKENIIDESGMPKERFSAEFPKEGPSILRIQQVVRGDSAAYFCASSPLQGKNSPLHFGNGTRLTVT.